The present T cell receptor beta chain was sequenced within a study of CXCR3-negative and CXCR3-positive naive CD8 T cells. About the study: A total of 150 million or so TRB reads was generated, with about 1.5 +/- 0.3 million per library.

CD45RO-CCR7+CD27+CD95- defined naive CD8+ T cells. CDR1 SNHLY and CDR2 FYNNEI come from the germline V gene. This CDR3 region has 12 residues. Via 5' RACE with UMI labels, TRB cDNA libraries were prepared. TCRdb reprocessed the 5' RACE reads, with one entry per CDR3 protein and no DNA. The sample holds 55,000 to 65,000 distinct CDR3 sequences. As regards this clonotype: Its specificity is unknown.

Study-wide findings and caveats: CXCR3-negative naive cells had less hydrophobic TRB CDR3s than did CXCR3-positive naive cells. In both naive subsets diversity was comparably high, whereas memory CD8+ cells showed much lower diversity.

V is TRBV2 and J is TRBJ2-1; the TCRdb D gene call, TRBD1, has no DNA to confirm it. The sequence derives from a human donor in good health. Some clones in this sample may be carry-over from other donors' samples. The specimen sequenced was naive CXCR3+ CD8+ T cells from blood. Subset noted: CD45RO-CCR7+CD27+CD95- naive CD8+ T cells expressing CXCR3 (TNR3+). The CDR3 reads CASSAGNTEQFF.